The 10 T cell receptor beta chains given below trace back to one sample, sequenced in a study of control samples from healthy donors and cancer patients. Clones were read by immunoSEQ multiplex PCR, and TCRdb kept only the in-frame ones, dropping some. The table shows about 63,000 clones, with 85% occurring only once. Sequenced: blood. The receptors come from a man aged 35-49 years in good health.

This clone has a handful of counts. Other DNA sequences of this sample code for an identical CDR3. The chain combines TRBV9 with TRBJ2-3; possibly TRBD1 for D (5 bases). Trimming removed 0 bases at V and 0 bases at J, with 5 bases between. Germline lookup yields CDR1 SGDLS and CDR2 YYNGEE. This CDR3 has 14 amino acids. The CDR3 protein is CASSVEGSTDTQYF. CDR3 sequence (DNA): TGTGCCAGCAGCGTAGAGGGGAGCACAGATACGCAGTATTTT. The full variable domain, completed using reference TRBV9 and TRBJ2-3, is DSGVTQTPKHLITATGQRVTLRCSPRSGDLSVYWYQQSLDQGLQFLIQYYNGEERAKGNILERFSAQQFPDLHSELNLSSLELGDSALYFCASSVEGSTDTQYFGPGTRLTVL.

The chain links TRBV27 to TRBJ1-1; the D gene is possibly TRBD1 (5 bases). The V and J ends lost 2 bases and 2 bases respectively, with 9 bases between them. Germline V gene lookup returns CDR1 MNHEY and CDR2 SMNVEV (reference sequence). The CDR3 covers 14 residues. The CDR3 is CASSLRQGNTEAFF. DNA of the CDR3: TGTGCCAGCAGTTTAAGGCAGGGTAACACTGAAGCTTTCTTT.

V and J are TRBV12-5 and TRBJ1-5; 12 positions match TRBD1. Germline CDR1 and CDR2: LGHNT and FRNRAP. There are 21 residues in the CDR3. Trimming removed 3 bases from V and 0 bases from J; junction bases left unmatched: 15. The CDR3 DNA follows: TGTGCTAGTGGTTTAGTATTTCTCGGGACAGGGGGCCCAATTAGCAATCAGCCCCAGCATTTT. This encodes CASGLVFLGTGGPISNQPQHF.

CDR3 sequence: CASSLNPAGVSYEQYF. CDR3 nucleotides: TGTGCCAGCAGCTTAAATCCAGCGGGGGTATCCTACGAGCAGTACTTC. The chain is built from TRBV7-3 and TRBJ2-7; 8 bases fit TRBD2. Germline trimming cut 1 base from V and 1 base from J; bases unmatched to any gene: 6. Germline V gives CDR1 SGHTA, CDR2 FQGTGA. The CDR3 consists of 16 residues.

The V gene is TRBV4-3, the J gene TRBJ2-7, with D unresolved. The CDR3 spans 14 residues. Trimming stripped 10 bases from V and 0 bases from J, with 16 bases between. Germline CDR1 reads LGHNA; CDR2 reads YSLEER. The CDR3: CATLLGRLSYEQYF. The CDR3 DNA sequence: TGCGCCACCCTATTAGGACGGCTCTCCTACGAGCAGTACTTC.

The chain joins TRBV11-3 to TRBJ2-5, with D possibly TRBD2 on 6 matching bases. The CDR3 runs to 13 residues. From germline, CDR1 is SGHNT and CDR2 YENEEA. V was trimmed by 1 base and J by 5 bases, leaving 8 bases between them. DNA of the CDR3: TGTGCCAGCAGCTTAGGCCTAGCGGAGACCCAGTACTTC. This codes for CASSLGLAETQYF.

V usage is TRBV6-2 or TRBV6-3 and J usage is TRBJ2-7, with a possible D match to TRBD2 (6 bases). There are 11 residues in the CDR3. Germline V gene sequence: CDR1 MNHEY, CDR2 SVGEGT. Trimming stripped 2 bases from V and 7 bases from J, with 6 bases between. CDR3 sequence (DNA): TGTGCCAGCAGTTACGCGGGGGAGCAGTACTTC. It yields the protein CASSYAGEQYF.

This clone was observed a handful of times. V and J are TRBV24-1 and TRBJ2-2; 10 bases line up with TRBD2. The CDR3 covers 18 residues. V was pared by 2 bases and J by 1 base, with 6 bases of the junction left unmatched. Germline CDR1 KGHDR, CDR2 SFDVKD. The CDR3 here is CATSDWFTSGKNTGELFF. In DNA, the CDR3 is TGTGCCACCAGTGATTGGTTTACTAGCGGGAAGAACACCGGGGAGCTGTTTTTT.

The rearrangement joins TRBV30 to TRBJ1-5; TRBD1 agrees at 7 bases. This CDR3 contains 16 residues. Germline CDR1 and CDR2: GTSNPN and SVGIG (reference sequence). J gave up 3 bases and V 1 base, and 9 bases lay outside the gene matches. The CDR3 region has the DNA TGTGCCTGGAGTGCATTCCGGACAGGAAACAATCAGCCCCAGCATTTT. It translates to CAWSAFRTGNNQPQHF.

DNA for the CDR3: TGCGCCAGCAGCGAATACAGGGAAAAGGAGACCCAGTACTTC. The encoded protein is CASSEYREKETQYF. The chain couples TRBV4-3 to TRBJ2-5; tentatively, D is TRBD1 (6 bases). This CDR3 has 14 residues. The ends were cut back, 5 bases at V and 5 bases at J, with 15 bases in the middle. Germline loops: CDR1 LGHNA, CDR2 YSLEER.